These 3 T cell receptor beta chains originate from one sample sequenced in a study of early T cells in non-severe SARS-CoV-2 infection. TCRdb ran MiXCR on the 5' RACE reads and lists one entry per CDR3 protein. The sample shows 62,000 or so distinct CDR3 sequences, approximately 10% of them seen only once. Sample: whole blood. These receptor sequences come from an adult who was a healthcare worker with PCR-confirmed SARS-CoV-2 infection or an uninfected control (not recorded which).

The gene calls are TRBV9 and TRBJ1-1, with D uncertain. The CDR3 loop spans 14 amino acids. Germline V lookup: CDR1 SGDLS, CDR2 YYNGEE. V was pared by 5 bases and J by 1 base, with 12 bases between. CDR3 loop: CASRQGLPNTEAFF. The CDR3 DNA is TGTGCCAGCAGACAAGGACTCCCGAACACTGAAGCTTTCTTT.

This clonotype was recorded at least ten times. This rearrangement joins TRBV18 to TRBJ2-7; a possible D gene is TRBD1 (6 bases). V lost 3 bases to trimming and J lost 5 bases, with 17 bases between them. The CDR3 extends over 15 amino acids. Looked up from germline, CDR1 is KGHSH and CDR2 is LQKENI. CDR3 bases: TGTGCCAGCTCACCGATACAGGGCCAGGGACACGAGCAGTACGTC. Translated, it gives CASSPIQGQGHEQYV.

The rearrangement links TRBV7-8 to TRBJ1-1; TRBD1 might be the D (6 bases). The CDR3 is made up of 15 amino acids. Germline lookup yields CDR1 SGHVS and CDR2 FQNEAQ. Trimming removed 0 bases at V and 7 bases at J, with 15 bases between. The chain's CDR3 is CASSLALTGFSEAFF. Written as DNA, the CDR3 is TGTGCCAGCAGCTTAGCGCTGACAGGTTTTAGTGAAGCTTTCTTT.